The present T cell receptor beta chain was sequenced within a study of low-dose radiotherapy and immunotherapy resistance in tumors. About the study: Over 26 weeks, cohort 2 got 1 Gy every two weeks, reaching 13 Gy. Each two-week cycle included intravenous cyclophosphamide 200 mg/m2, given one day before radiation and immunotherapy. First-strand cDNA used TRAV- and TRBV-specific primers, covering alpha and beta chains.

Amplification, which lasted around 20 PCR cycles, used a constant-region primer and V-primer adapter to amplify TCRs. Researchers amplified the isolated mRNA using in vitro transcription. TCRdb reprocessed the reads with MiXCR, giving one entry per CDR3 protein. The sample has fewer than 60,000 distinct CDR3 sequences, approximately 12% seen once. CDR1 is MNHEY and CDR2 is SVGAGI in the germline V gene. Between the trimmed V and J ends, which lost 3 bases and 0 bases, there was a span of 8 bases. The CDR3 runs 14 residues. Ten or more counts support this clonotype. The time point is: before trial treatment.

The receptor was derived from a female donor with ovarian cancer. The sequencing used PBMCs, collected before treatment. The J gene is TRBJ2-5, the V gene TRBV6-5, with a weak D call TRBD2 (5 bases). CDR3 DNA sequence: TGTGCCAGCAGTTATTCGGGGTACCAAGAGACCCAGTACTTC. It encodes CASSYSGYQETQYF.